Below are 19 T cell receptor beta chains sequenced from a single sample in a study of blood T cell repertoires in COVID-19. Clones were sequenced by immunoSEQ multiplex PCR, and TCRdb holds only the in-frame ones, with some missing. The table includes almost 300,000 clones, around 92% detected once. The sample comprised peripheral blood. The origin of the receptors is a woman in her twenties or thirties with COVID-19, enrolled during active disease.

The chain couples TRBV14 to TRBJ2-2; 10 nucleotides line up with TRBD2. V shed 4 bases, J shed 2 bases, and the junction held 10 bases outside the gene matches. Germline CDR1 reads SGHDN; CDR2 reads FVKESK. The CDR3 contains 18 residues. CDR3 bases: TGTGCCAGCAGCCGGGCTACTAGCGGGGCCATTAACACCGGGGAGCTGTTTTTT. Amino acid sequence: CASSRATSGAINTGELFF.

This chain links TRBV7-8 with TRBJ1-6, with no clear D. Germline lookup yields CDR1 SGHVS and CDR2 FQNEAQ. The CDR3 runs to 14 residues. Between the trimmed V and J ends, which lost 3 bases and 9 bases, there was a span of 12 bases. CDR3 DNA: TGTGCCAGCAGCTTGTTGCCCATCGGTTCACCCCTCCACTTT. Translation gives CASSLLPIGSPLHF.

V is TRBV6-1 and J is TRBJ1-4, with D tentatively TRBD1 (5 bases). V was cut by 1 base and J by 4 bases, with 13 bases left in between. The CDR3 loop spans 16 amino acids. Germline V lookup: CDR1 MNHNS, CDR2 SASEGT. CDR3 sequence (DNA): TGTGCCAGCAGTGAAGGGCAGGGACTACTTAATGAAAAACTGTTTTTT. As protein: CASSEGQGLLNEKLFF.

The chain employs TRBV9 and TRBJ1-1, with TRBD1 matching 8 bases. The junction had 5 bases not matched to a gene; V was cut back by 4 bases and J by 3 bases. The CDR3 has 14 amino acids. Germline assignment: CDR1 SGDLS and CDR2 YYNGEE. The CDR3 reads CASSQQGEYTEAFF. As DNA, the CDR3 is TGTGCCAGCAGCCAACAGGGGGAGTACACTGAAGCTTTCTTT.

The chain joins TRBV4-1 to TRBJ1-1; tentatively, D is TRBD1 (6 bases). Trimming stripped 0 bases from V and 2 bases from J, with 16 bases between. Germline CDR1 MGHRA, CDR2 YSYEKL. The CDR3 runs to 17 residues. Here the CDR3 reads CASSQDVTGRSNTEAFF. CDR3 sequence (DNA): TGCGCCAGCAGCCAAGATGTTACAGGGAGAAGTAACACTGAAGCTTTCTTT.

The chain combines TRBV4-2 with TRBJ2-1; 13 nucleotides align to TRBD2. The trim removed 1 base at V and 6 bases at J, leaving 6 bases unmatched. Per the germline V gene, CDR1 is LGHNA and CDR2 is YNFKEQ. The CDR3 totals 17 residues. CDR3 in DNA: TGTGCCAGCAGCCAAGTAACTAGCGGGGGGGCGGTCAATGAGCAGTTCTTC. It translates to CASSQVTSGGAVNEQFF.

The chain couples TRBV5-1 to TRBJ2-2, with 8 bases aligning to TRBD1. The CDR3 is made up of 16 amino acids. Unmatched junction bases numbered 10, after V lost 4 bases and J lost 5 bases. From germline, CDR1 is SGHRS and CDR2 YFSETQ. Here the CDR3 reads CASSRRTGRSTGELFF. CDR3 nucleotide sequence: TGCGCCAGCAGCCGTCGGACAGGGAGGTCTACCGGGGAGCTGTTTTTT.

This chain connects TRBV6-5 to TRBJ1-2; D possibly corresponds to TRBD1 (5 bases). The CDR3 has 13 residues. CDR1 and CDR2 from the germline V gene are MNHEY and SVGAGI. V was shortened by 5 bases and J by 3 bases, with 10 bases between the two germline ends. The chain's CDR3 is CASSPREYYGYTF. The DNA for the CDR3 is TGTGCCAGCAGTCCCAGGGAATACTATGGCTACACCTTC.

The rearrangement links TRBV18 to TRBJ1-2; 9 positions agree with TRBD1. CDR1 is KGHSH, CDR2 LQKENI, per germline. This CDR3 comprises 19 residues. Trimming at V came to 0 bases and at J to 0 bases, leaving 11 bases not matched to a gene. This CDR3 reads CASSPPPTGGFQANYGYTF. Here the CDR3 DNA reads TGTGCCAGCTCACCACCCCCGACAGGGGGGTTCCAAGCTAACTATGGCTACACCTTC.

V gene TRBV5-1 combines with J gene TRBJ2-2; the match to TRBD2 covers 8 bases. Germline CDR1 is SGHRS and CDR2 is YFSETQ. V lost 1 base and J lost 3; bases outside the gene matches: 2. This CDR3 has 15 residues. The CDR3 sequence is CASSLQRGYTGELFF. The CDR3, as DNA: TGCGCCAGCAGCTTGCAGCGGGGGTACACCGGGGAGCTGTTTTTT.

V and J are TRBV27 and TRBJ2-7; weak D call: TRBD1 (6 bases). CDR1 MNHEY and CDR2 SMNVEV come from the germline V gene (reference sequence). The CDR3 loop spans 16 amino acids. The V gene lost 6 bases and the J gene lost 5 bases, with 23 bases spanning the gap. CDR3 region: CASSSPQGIGFHEQYF. CDR3 coding DNA: TGTGCCAGCAGCTCGCCTCAGGGGATAGGGTTCCACGAGCAGTACTTC.

The rearrangement uses TRBV29-1 and TRBJ1-4; possible D gene TRBD1, 5 bases. Germline V gives CDR1 SQVTM, CDR2 ANQGSEA. Trimming took 6 bases from V and 8 from J, leaving 10 bases between them. The length of the CDR3 is 11 residues. DNA of the CDR3: TGCAGCGTAGGGGTGGGGGAAAAACTGTTTTTT. Encoded protein: CSVGVGEKLFF. Looking up the rest from reference TRBV29-1 and TRBJ1-4 gives the full variable domain: SAVISQKPSRDICQRGTSLTIQCQVDSQVTMMFWYRQQPGQSLTLIATANQGSEATYESGFVIDKFPISRPNLTFSTLTVSNMSPEDSSIYLCSVGVGEKLFFGSGTQLSVL.

V usage is TRBV5-4 and J usage is TRBJ2-1; 7 bases line up with TRBD1. The germline gives CDR1 SGHNT, CDR2 YYREEE (reference sequence). With V trimmed by 0 bases and J by 2 bases, 8 bases remained unmatched. The CDR3 has 17 amino acids. Here the CDR3 DNA reads TGTGCCAGCAGCTTGGCCCTGACAGGGTACGCCTACAATGAGCAGTTCTTC. Protein sequence: CASSLALTGYAYNEQFF.

V gene TRBV6-6 combines with J gene TRBJ2-7; TRBD1 aligns across 11 bases. The germline CDR1 and CDR2 sequences are MNHNY and SVGAGI (reference sequence). V dropped 5 bases and J dropped 5; count of bases not matched to a gene: 5. There are 14 residues in the CDR3. The CDR3 sequence is CASSTGQGAHEQYF. For the CDR3, the DNA is TGTGCCAGCAGTACCGGACAGGGGGCCCACGAGCAGTACTTC.

The chain recombines TRBV6-6 with TRBJ1-5; 8 bases align to TRBD1. Germline CDR1 is MNHNY and CDR2 is SVGAGI (reference sequence). The CDR3 runs 15 residues. V was pared by 6 bases and J by 3 bases, with 7 bases of the junction left unmatched. The CDR3 protein is CASRTSGGPNQPQHF. CDR3 DNA sequence: TGTGCCAGCAGAACCTCAGGGGGCCCCAATCAGCCCCAGCATTTT.

CDR3 nucleotide sequence: TGTGCCAGTAGTGTCAACAGGGGGGTGAACACTGAAGCTTTCTTT. Translating gives CASSVNRGVNTEAFF. The chain couples TRBV19 to TRBJ1-1, with TRBD1 matching 8 bases. CDR3 length equals 15 residues. Germline CDR1 is LNHDA and CDR2 is SQIVND (reference sequence). V gave up 5 bases and J gave up 0 bases; unmatched junction bases: 5.

The rearrangement uses TRBV11-2 and TRBJ1-4, with a tentative D call TRBD1 (5 bases). The CDR3 is made up of 16 amino acids. Germline CDR1 and CDR2: SGHAT and FQNNGV. The V gene lost 3 bases and the J gene lost 8 bases, with 19 bases spanning the gap. CDR3: CASSLARVGPVEKLFF. The CDR3 DNA reads as TGTGCCAGCAGCTTGGCCAGGGTCGGCCCGGTCGAAAAACTGTTTTTT.

The rearrangement joins TRBV3-1 (or the pseudogene TRBV3-2) to TRBJ1-1; perhaps TRBD1 as D (6 bases). There are 11 residues in the CDR3. CDR1 is LGHDT and CDR2 is YNNKEL in the germline V gene (reference sequence). Trimming stripped 4 bases from V and 11 bases from J, with 11 bases between. The CDR3 loop reads CASSREGGAFF. The CDR3 DNA reads TGTGCCAGCAGCCGCGAGGGGGGGGCTTTCTTT.

The chain uses TRBV19 and TRBJ1-2; tentatively, D is TRBD1 (6 bases). Germline CDR1 is LNHDA and CDR2 is SQIVND (reference sequence). This CDR3 is built from 18 residues. V was cut by 0 bases and J by 4 bases, with 21 bases left in between. CDR3 amino acids: CASSIDQSPGTLIYGYTF. CDR3 bases: TGTGCCAGTAGTATAGATCAGTCCCCCGGGACACTTATCTATGGCTACACCTTC.